This TCR beta chain was recorded in a study of T-cell memory formation after mild COVID-19. TCRdb reprocessed the 5' RACE reads with MiXCR, giving one entry per CDR3 protein. The sample carries roughly 80,000 distinct CDR3 sequences, around 14% recorded once. V lost 2 bases and J 5 bases, leaving 17 bases between the germline ends. The CDR3 runs 16 residues. Germline assignment: CDR1 MGHRA and CDR2 YSYEKL. The receptor was derived from an adult woman who had mild COVID-19 (a few samples of this study predate the infection). Cell type and time point are not known. Material for sequencing was PBMCs or a T cell subset sorted from them (not recorded which). This sequence joins TRBV4-1 and TRBJ2-3, with no clear D. DNA of the CDR3: TGCGCCAGCAGCCAAACCATCCAGTCGTGGGGAGATACGCAGTATTTT. Translated: CASSQTIQSWGDTQYF.